The T cell receptor beta chain under discussion was sequenced for a study of blood T cell repertoires in COVID-19. On the study more broadly: COVID-19 samples, acute and convalescent, were from the United States, Italy and Spain. PBMCs, B-cell-depleted T cells, or T cells were the source of the cDNA or gDNA that made up the material.

Original analysis: Reference gene primer amplification gave nucleated cell count estimates. The table came from immunoSEQ multiplex PCR; TCRdb's copy has only in-frame clones and leaves some out. D and trimming were read from the DNA, whereas the V and J calls and clone size are those reported in that table. The table has some 100,000 clones, approximately 80% seen once; the top ten hold about 12%. This clonotype originated in a woman in her 70s with active or convalescent COVID-19. Material for sequencing was peripheral blood.

CDR3 DNA sequence: TGCGCCAGCAGCGCCAGGGGACAGGGTTTGGATGGCTACACCTTC. Amino acid sequence: CASSARGQGLDGYTF. V is TRBV5-1 and J is TRBJ1-2, with 9 bases fitting TRBD1. V lost 4 bases to trimming and J lost 6 bases; unmatched junction nucleotides: 10. The CDR3 covers 15 residues. CDR1 and CDR2 (germline): SGHRS, YFSETQ.